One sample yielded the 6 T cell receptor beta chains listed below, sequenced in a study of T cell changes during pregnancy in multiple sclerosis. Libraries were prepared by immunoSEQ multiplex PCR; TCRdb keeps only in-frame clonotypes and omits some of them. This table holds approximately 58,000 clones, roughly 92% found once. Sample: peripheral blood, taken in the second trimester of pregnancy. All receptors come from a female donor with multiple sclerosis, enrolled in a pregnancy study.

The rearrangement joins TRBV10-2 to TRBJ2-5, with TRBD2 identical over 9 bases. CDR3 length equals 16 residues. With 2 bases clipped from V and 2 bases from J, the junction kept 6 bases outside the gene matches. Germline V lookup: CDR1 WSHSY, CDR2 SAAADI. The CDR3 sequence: CASSEDRTSDQETQYF. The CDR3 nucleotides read TGCGCCAGCAGTGAGGACCGGACTAGCGATCAAGAGACCCAGTACTTC.

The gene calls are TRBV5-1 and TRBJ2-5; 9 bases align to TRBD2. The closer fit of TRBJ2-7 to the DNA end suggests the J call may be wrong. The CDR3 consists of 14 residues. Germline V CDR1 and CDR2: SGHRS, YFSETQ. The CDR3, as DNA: TGCGCCAGCAGAACGACTAGCGGCTCCTACGAGCAGTACTTC. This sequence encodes CASRTTSGSYEQYF.

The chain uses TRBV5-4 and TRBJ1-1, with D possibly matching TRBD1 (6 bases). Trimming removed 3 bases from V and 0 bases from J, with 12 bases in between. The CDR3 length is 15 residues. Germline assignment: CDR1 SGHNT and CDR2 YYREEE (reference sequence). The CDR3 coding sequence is TGTGCCAGCAGCTCTAGGACAGCCATGAACACTGAAGCTTTCTTT. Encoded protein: CASSSRTAMNTEAFF.

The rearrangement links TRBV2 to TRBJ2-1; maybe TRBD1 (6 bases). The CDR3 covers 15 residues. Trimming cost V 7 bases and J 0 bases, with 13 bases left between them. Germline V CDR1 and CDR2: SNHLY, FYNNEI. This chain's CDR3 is CASIPDRSSYNEQFF. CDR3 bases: TGTGCCAGCATCCCAGACAGGAGCTCCTACAATGAGCAGTTCTTC.

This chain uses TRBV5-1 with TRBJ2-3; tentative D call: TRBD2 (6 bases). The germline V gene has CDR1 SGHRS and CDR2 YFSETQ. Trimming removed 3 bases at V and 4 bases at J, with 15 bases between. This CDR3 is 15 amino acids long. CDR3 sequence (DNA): TGCGCCAGCAGCTCCACTAGCTTGGGAGCAGATACGCAGTATTTT. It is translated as CASSSTSLGADTQYF.

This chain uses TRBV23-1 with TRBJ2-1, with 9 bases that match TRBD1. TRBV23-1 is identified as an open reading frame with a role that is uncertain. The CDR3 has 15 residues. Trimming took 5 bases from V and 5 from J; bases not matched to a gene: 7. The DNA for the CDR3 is TGCGCCAGCAGTTGCCGGGACAGGGCTCACAATGAGCAGTTCTTC. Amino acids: CASSCRDRAHNEQFF.